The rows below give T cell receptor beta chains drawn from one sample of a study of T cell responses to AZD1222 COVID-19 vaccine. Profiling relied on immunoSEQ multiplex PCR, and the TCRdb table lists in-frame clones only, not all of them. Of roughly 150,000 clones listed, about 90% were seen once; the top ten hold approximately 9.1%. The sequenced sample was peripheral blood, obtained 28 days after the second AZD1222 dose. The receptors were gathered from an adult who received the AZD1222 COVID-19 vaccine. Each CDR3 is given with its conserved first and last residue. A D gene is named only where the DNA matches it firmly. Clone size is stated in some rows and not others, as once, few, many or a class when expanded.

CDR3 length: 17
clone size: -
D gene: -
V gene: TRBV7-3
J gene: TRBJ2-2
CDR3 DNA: TGTGCCAGCAGCCCGAAAGTAGGTAGCGGAAACACCGGGGAGCTGTTTTTT
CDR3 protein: CASSPKVGSGNTGELFF

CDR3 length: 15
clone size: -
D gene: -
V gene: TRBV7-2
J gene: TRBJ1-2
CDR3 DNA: TGTGCCAGCAGCTCCCGGGCAGGGGTGGCGGGTGGCTACACCTTC
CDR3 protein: CASSSRAGVAGGYTF

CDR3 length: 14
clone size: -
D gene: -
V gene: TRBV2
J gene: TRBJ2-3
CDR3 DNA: TGTGCCAGCAATAGGCGGGCTAGCACAGATACGCAGTATTTT
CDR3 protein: CASNRRASTDTQYF

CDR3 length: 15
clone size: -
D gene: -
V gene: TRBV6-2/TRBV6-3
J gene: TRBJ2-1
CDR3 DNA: TGTGCCAGCAGTTACGACGGAGTCTCCTACAATGAGCAGTTCTTC
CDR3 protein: CASSYDGVSYNEQFF

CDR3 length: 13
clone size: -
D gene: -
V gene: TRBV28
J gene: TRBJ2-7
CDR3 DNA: TGTGCCAGCAACTCACAGGGATCCTACGAGCAGTACTTC
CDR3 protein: CASNSQGSYEQYF

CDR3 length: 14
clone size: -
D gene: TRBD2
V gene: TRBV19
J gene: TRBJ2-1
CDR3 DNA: TGTGCCAGTAGTGGGGGGGTCTCCTACAATGAGCAGTTCTTC
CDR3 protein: CASSGGVSYNEQFF

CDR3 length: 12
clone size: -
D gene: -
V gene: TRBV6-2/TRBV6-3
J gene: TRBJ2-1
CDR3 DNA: TGTGCCAGCAGCCAGCAGGTTGTTCGGCTGTTCTTC
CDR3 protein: CASSQQVVRLFF

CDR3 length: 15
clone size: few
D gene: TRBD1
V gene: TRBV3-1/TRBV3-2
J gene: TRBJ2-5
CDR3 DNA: TGTGCCAGCAGTGCACAAACAGGGGTGCAAGAGACCCAGTACTTC
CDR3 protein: CASSAQTGVQETQYF

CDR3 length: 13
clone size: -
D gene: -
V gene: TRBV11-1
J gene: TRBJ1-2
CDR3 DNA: TGTGCCAGCAGCTTAGGCAGTAACTATGGCTACACCTTC
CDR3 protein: CASSLGSNYGYTF

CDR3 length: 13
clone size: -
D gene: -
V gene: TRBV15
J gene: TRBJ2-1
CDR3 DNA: TGTGCCACCAGGGGTTTTGGCGGCAATGAGCAGTTCTTC
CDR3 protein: CATRGFGGNEQFF

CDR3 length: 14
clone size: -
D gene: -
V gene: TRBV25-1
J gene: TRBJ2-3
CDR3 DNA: TGTGCCAGCAGTGGTTCCGGGTTCCCAGATACGCAGTATTTT
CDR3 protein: CASSGSGFPDTQYF

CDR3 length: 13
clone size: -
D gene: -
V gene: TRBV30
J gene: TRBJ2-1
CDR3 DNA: TGTGCCTGGGGGCGGGGGCGCGCTGGCGAGCAGTTCTTC
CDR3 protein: CAWGRGRAGEQFF

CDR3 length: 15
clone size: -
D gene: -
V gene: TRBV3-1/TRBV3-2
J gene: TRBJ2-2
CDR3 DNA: TGTGCCAGCAGCCCCCACGGGGCGAACACCGGGGAGCTGTTTTTT
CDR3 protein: CASSPHGANTGELFF

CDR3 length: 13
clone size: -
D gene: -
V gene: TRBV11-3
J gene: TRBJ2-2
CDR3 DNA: TGTGCCAGCAGCTTAGTCTACACCGGGGAGCTGTTTTTT
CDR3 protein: CASSLVYTGELFF

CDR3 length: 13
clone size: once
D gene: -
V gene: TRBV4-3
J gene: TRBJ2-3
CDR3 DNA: TGCGCCAGCAGCCAAGAAGGATGGGATACGCAGTATTTT
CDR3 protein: CASSQEGWDTQYF

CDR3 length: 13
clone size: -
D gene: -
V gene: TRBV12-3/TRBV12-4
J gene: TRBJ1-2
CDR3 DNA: TGTGCCAGCAGCCTTACAGGGTCTAGTGGCTACACCTTC
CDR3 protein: CASSLTGSSGYTF

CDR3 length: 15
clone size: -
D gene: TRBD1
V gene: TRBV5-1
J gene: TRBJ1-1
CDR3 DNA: TGCGCCAGCAGCTTGGGACAGGGGGCCTACACTGAAGCTTTCTTT
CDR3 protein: CASSLGQGAYTEAFF

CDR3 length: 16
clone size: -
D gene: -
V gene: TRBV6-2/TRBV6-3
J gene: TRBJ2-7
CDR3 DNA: TGTGCCAGCAGCACCCCTGGGGCCGAAGCCTACTACGAGCAGTACTTC
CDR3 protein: CASSTPGAEAYYEQYF

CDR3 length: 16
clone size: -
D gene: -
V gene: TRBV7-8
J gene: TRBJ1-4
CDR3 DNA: TGTGCCAGCAGCTTAGCCCTTACAGGGATGGGGGAAAAACTGTTTTTT
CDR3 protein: CASSLALTGMGEKLFF

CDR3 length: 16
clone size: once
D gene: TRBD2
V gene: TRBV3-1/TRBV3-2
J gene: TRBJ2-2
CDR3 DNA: TGTGCCAGCAGCCTAGCGGGAGGGAGGGGAACCGGGGAGCTGTTTTTT
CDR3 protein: CASSLAGGRGTGELFF

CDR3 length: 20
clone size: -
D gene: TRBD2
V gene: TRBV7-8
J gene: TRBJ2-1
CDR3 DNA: TGTGCCAGCAGCTTAGTGGTTGCGGGAGGGGCCCCTGTGTCCTACAATGAGCAGTTCTTC
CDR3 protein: CASSLVVAGGAPVSYNEQFF

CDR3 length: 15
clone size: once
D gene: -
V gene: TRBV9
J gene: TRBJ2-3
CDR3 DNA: TGTGCCAGCACCCGGACAGCCATAGATGCAGATACGCAGTATTTT
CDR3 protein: CASTRTAIDADTQYF

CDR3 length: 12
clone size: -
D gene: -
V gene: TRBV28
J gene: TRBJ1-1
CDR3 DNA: TGTGCCAGCAGTTTAGGGGGATATGAAGCTTTCTTT
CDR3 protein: CASSLGGYEAFF

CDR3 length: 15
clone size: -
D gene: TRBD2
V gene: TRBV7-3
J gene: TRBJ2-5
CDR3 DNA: TGTGCCAGCAGCCCTGGTCTAGCGGAACAAGAGACCCAGTACTTC
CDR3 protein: CASSPGLAEQETQYF

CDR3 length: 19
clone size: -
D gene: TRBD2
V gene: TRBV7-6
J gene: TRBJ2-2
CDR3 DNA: TGTGCCAGCAGCTTATTCAGTCCAGCGGGAGGGCCGTGGACCGGGGAGCTGTTTTTT
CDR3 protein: CASSLFSPAGGPWTGELFF

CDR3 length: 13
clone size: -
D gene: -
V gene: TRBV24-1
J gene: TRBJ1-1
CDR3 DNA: TGTGCCACCAGTGGGGGGGCGCGCACTGAAGCTTTCTTT
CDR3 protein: CATSGGARTEAFF